This passage covers 22 T cell receptor beta chains from one sample sequenced in a study of cytomegalovirus exposure and HLA in healthy donors (dated by TCRdb to 2016 to 2017). The method was the immunoSEQ multiplex PCR assay. A mixture of 60 forward primers for TCR Vbeta segments and 13 reverse primers for TCR Jbeta segments was used in the multiplex PCR. Not all clones reach the TCRdb copy of this immuneACCESS table, which keeps in-frame sequences only. Checked studies attribute under half of the gap to unresolved V genes and leave the rest unexplained. The sample table contains about 97,000 clones; only one count was recorded for 65% to 85% of them. More than 5% of the sample is in the top ten clones. Sequencing input: PBMCs. Source of these receptors: a man aged 35 to 55 in good health and CMV-seropositive.

The V and J genes are TRBV11-2 and TRBJ2-1, with 7 bases matching TRBD2. The germline V gene encodes CDR1 SGHAT and CDR2 FQNNGV. V dropped 2 bases and J dropped 0; count of bases not matched to a gene: 1. This CDR3 contains 15 residues. CDR3 loop: CASSLRGSSYNEQFF. The CDR3 nucleotides read TGTGCCAGCAGCTTACGCGGGAGCTCCTACAATGAGCAGTTCTTC.

V gene TRBV7-9 combines with J gene TRBJ1-1; 7 nucleotides line up with TRBD1. The CDR3 runs to 14 residues. Germline V gives CDR1 SEHNR, CDR2 FQNEAQ (reference sequence). After removal of 5 bases from V and 6 bases from J, the junction contained 9 bases not matched to a gene. The CDR3: CASSPGQTSPEAFF. The DNA for the CDR3 is TGTGCCAGCAGCCCGGGACAGACGTCCCCTGAAGCTTTCTTT.

The chain couples TRBV25-1 to TRBJ2-7; 8 bases are a match to TRBD1. From germline, CDR1 is MGHDK and CDR2 SYGVNS. Trimming removed 9 bases from V and 4 bases from J; junction bases left unmatched: 11. The CDR3 length is 14 residues. The CDR3 protein is CARGMGTGKYEQYF. CDR3 sequence (DNA): TGTGCCAGGGGGATGGGGACAGGAAAATACGAGCAGTACTTC.

The chain combines TRBV28 with TRBJ2-5; 7 bases line up with TRBD2. Near its end, the DNA agrees better with TRBJ2-7, so the J call may be wrong. This CDR3 region has 15 residues. Germline V gene lookup returns CDR1 MDHEN and CDR2 SYDVKM. In nucleotides, the CDR3 is TGTGCCAGCAGTTTAGCGGGAGACGGCAACTACGAGCAGTACTTC. This sequence encodes CASSLAGDGNYEQYF.

The chain links TRBV30 to TRBJ2-1; D not certain. Per germline, CDR1 GTSNPN and CDR2 SVGIG (reference sequence). Trimming shortened V by 0 bases and J by 3 bases, and 9 bases separated the two germline ends. The CDR3 sequence is 14 residues long. The CDR3 loop is CAWSVLSVYNEQFF. In nucleotides, the CDR3 is TGTGCCTGGAGTGTACTATCGGTCTACAATGAGCAGTTCTTC. Full variable domain (rest looked up from reference TRBV30 and TRBJ2-1): SQTIHQWPATLVQPVGSPLSLECTVEGTSNPNLYWYRQAAGRGLQLLFYSVGIGQISSEVPQNLSASRPQDRQFILSSKKLLLSDSGFYLCAWSVLSVYNEQFFGPGTRLTVL.

The V gene is TRBV18, the J gene TRBJ2-7; perhaps TRBD1 as D (5 bases). The V end was cut by 2 bases, the J end by 7 bases, with 15 bases between. Germline V gene lookup returns CDR1 KGHSH and CDR2 LQKENI. The CDR3 is made up of 14 amino acids. CDR3 loop: CASSPGQGLGEQYF. DNA of the CDR3: TGTGCCAGCTCACCAGGGCAGGGTTTAGGGGAGCAGTACTTC. The variable domain in full, completed from reference TRBV18 and TRBJ2-7, reads NAGVMQNPRHLVRRRGQEARLRCSPMKGHSHVYWYRQLPEEGLKFMVYLQKENIIDESGMPKERFSAEFPKEGPSILRIQQVVRGDSAAYFCASSPGQGLGEQYFGPGTRLTVT.

The chain carries TRBV6-1 and TRBJ1-6, with 9 bases identical to TRBD1. V was pared by 6 bases and J by 8 bases, with 8 bases of the junction left unmatched. This CDR3 has 15 residues. CDR1 and CDR2 from the germline V gene are MNHNS and SASEGT. The CDR3 DNA reads TGTGCCAGCAGACCGGACAGGGGTTTGTATTCACCCCTCCACTTT. It encodes CASRPDRGLYSPLHF.

This clone was seen only a few times. The chain recombines TRBV18 with TRBJ1-3; a weak D match, TRBD1 (6 bases). The germline V gene has CDR1 KGHSH and CDR2 LQKENI. V gave up 8 bases and J gave up 0 bases, with 14 bases separating them. The CDR3 extends over 15 amino acids. The CDR3 here is CASRLGDNSGNTIYF. The CDR3 bases are TGTGCCAGCAGGCTAGGGGACAACTCTGGAAACACCATATATTTT.

This sequence joins TRBV10-1 and TRBJ2-5, with 7 bases aligning to TRBD2. Germline V gene sequence: CDR1 WNHNN, CDR2 SYGVQD (reference sequence). With V trimmed by 3 bases and J by 4 bases, 8 bases remained unmatched. This CDR3 is built from 15 residues. The CDR3 nucleotides are TGCGCCAGCAGTGATTACTCCGCGGGGGTAGAGACCCAGTACTTC. Amino acids: CASSDYSAGVETQYF.

CDR3 amino acids: CASSRPGQGYTGELFF. In DNA, the CDR3 is TGTGCCAGCTCACGACCGGGACAGGGTTACACCGGGGAGCTGTTTTTT. The chain has TRBV18 and TRBJ2-2, with 9 nucleotides matching TRBD1. CDR3 length equals 16 residues. J lost 3 bases, V lost 4 bases, and 6 bases had no gene match. Germline V gene data show CDR1 as KGHSH and CDR2 as LQKENI. Complete variable domain (other parts from reference TRBV18 and TRBJ2-2): NAGVMQNPRHLVRRRGQEARLRCSPMKGHSHVYWYRQLPEEGLKFMVYLQKENIIDESGMPKERFSAEFPKEGPSILRIQQVVRGDSAAYFCASSRPGQGYTGELFFGEGSRLTVL.

This clone was found a few times. The chain couples TRBV6-1 to TRBJ1-2, with a possible D match to TRBD1 (5 bases). The length of the CDR3 is 14 residues. Germline lookup yields CDR1 MNHNS and CDR2 SASEGT. Trimming took off 4 bases at V and 8 bases at J, with 17 bases between the two ends. The CDR3 here is CASSVVGGLEGYTF. CDR3 in DNA: TGTGCCAGCAGTGTGGTGGGGGGTCTAGAAGGCTACACCTTC.

The rearrangement uses TRBV5-1 and TRBJ1-4; no firm D call. Germline CDR1 is SGHRS and CDR2 is YFSETQ. CDR3 length: 14 residues. The V gene lost 4 bases and the J gene lost 5 bases, with 12 bases spanning the gap. The CDR3 DNA reads as TGCGCCAGCAGCGAAGGCGGAGCCAATGAAAAACTGTTTTTT. Residues: CASSEGGANEKLFF.

This clone was seen a handful of times. This chain links TRBV6-1 with TRBJ1-1; no clear D gene. V gave up 0 bases and J gave up 1 base, with 6 bases separating them. Looked up from germline, CDR1 is MNHNS and CDR2 is SASEGT. The CDR3 is 14 amino acids. The CDR3 bases are TGTGCCAGCAGTGAAGCGTCAGAGAACACTGAAGCTTTCTTT. Protein sequence: CASSEASENTEAFF.

V is TRBV6-5 and J is TRBJ2-7; 7 bases match TRBD2. The V gene end was trimmed by 5 bases and the J gene end by 2 bases; junction bases not matched to a gene: 9. Germline V gene data show CDR1 as MNHEY and CDR2 as SVGAGI. The CDR3 is made up of 15 amino acids. DNA for the CDR3: TGTGCCAGCAGTCCTGGTCCGGGAGGTCCCTACGAGCAGTACTTC. This sequence encodes CASSPGPGGPYEQYF.

The chain joins TRBV30 to TRBJ1-6, with TRBD1 matching 7 bases. Germline loops: CDR1 GTSNPN, CDR2 SVGIG (reference sequence). The V and J ends lost 4 bases and 6 bases, in that order; junction bases with no gene match: 12. The CDR3 has 16 residues. The CDR3 spells CAWTLKRGHVNSPLHF. CDR3 nucleotide sequence: TGTGCCTGGACCCTCAAGAGGGGGCATGTTAATTCACCCCTCCACTTT.

The chain carries TRBV9 and TRBJ2-1, with 8 bases identical to TRBD1. Trimming took 4 bases from V and 0 from J; bases not matched to a gene: 6. This CDR3 has 16 residues. Germline V gives CDR1 SGDLS, CDR2 YYNGEE. The CDR3 protein is CASSFWTGSSYNEQFF. The CDR3 DNA reads as TGTGCCAGCAGCTTCTGGACAGGGAGCTCCTACAATGAGCAGTTCTTC.

Points on this clone: Other DNA sequences in this specimen translate into the identical CDR3. The chain uses TRBV27 and TRBJ1-4; 7 bases are a match to TRBD1. The CDR3 has 13 residues. V shed 5 bases, J shed 5 bases, and the junction held 2 bases outside the gene matches. The germline V gene encodes CDR1 MNHEY and CDR2 SMNVEV (reference sequence). The CDR3: CASSLTGNEKLFF. CDR3 nucleotides: TGTGCCAGCAGTCTGACAGGGAATGAAAAACTGTTTTTT.

The CDR3 here is CASSLAGSFVQAGNTIYF. The CDR3 DNA reads TGCGCCAGCAGCTTGGCTGGGAGCTTCGTCCAGGCTGGAAACACCATATATTTT. This sequence joins TRBV5-1 and TRBJ1-3, with D unresolved. Per the germline V gene, CDR1 is SGHRS and CDR2 is YFSETQ. The CDR3 sequence is 18 residues long. V lost 0 bases and J 2 bases, leaving 18 bases between the germline ends.

The V call is TRBV18, the J call TRBJ2-7; 10 bases fit TRBD1. J lost 6 bases, V lost 3 bases, and 5 bases had no gene match. CDR1 is KGHSH and CDR2 is LQKENI in the germline V gene. This CDR3 comprises 14 residues. The CDR3 nucleotides read TGTGCCAGCTCACCGGGACAGGGGCCGGGCGAGCAGTACTTC. Amino acid sequence: CASSPGQGPGEQYF.

The chain links TRBV19 to TRBJ1-5, with TRBD1 identical over 10 bases. Unmatched junction bases numbered 3, after V lost 8 bases and J lost 8 bases. CDR3 size: 12 residues. The germline CDR1 and CDR2 sequences are LNHDA and SQIVND (reference sequence). CDR3 sequence: CASRTGGEPQHF. Written as DNA, the CDR3 is TGTGCCAGTCGGACAGGGGGGGAGCCCCAGCATTTT.

The V gene is TRBV6-1, the J gene TRBJ1-1; no definite D call. This CDR3 region has 13 residues. Germline assignment: CDR1 MNHNS and CDR2 SASEGT. The CDR3 protein is CATSGPAVGEAFF. Written as DNA, the CDR3 is TGTGCTACTAGCGGGCCGGCGGTAGGCGAAGCTTTCTTT.

The rearrangement uses TRBV2 and TRBJ1-5; D uncertain. Germline CDR1 and CDR2: SNHLY and FYNNEI. The CDR3 totals 14 residues. Trimming stripped 2 bases from V and 0 bases from J, with 5 bases between. The CDR3, as DNA: TGTGCCAGCAGTGAAACATTTAGCAATCAGCCCCAGCATTTT. Protein: CASSETFSNQPQHF.